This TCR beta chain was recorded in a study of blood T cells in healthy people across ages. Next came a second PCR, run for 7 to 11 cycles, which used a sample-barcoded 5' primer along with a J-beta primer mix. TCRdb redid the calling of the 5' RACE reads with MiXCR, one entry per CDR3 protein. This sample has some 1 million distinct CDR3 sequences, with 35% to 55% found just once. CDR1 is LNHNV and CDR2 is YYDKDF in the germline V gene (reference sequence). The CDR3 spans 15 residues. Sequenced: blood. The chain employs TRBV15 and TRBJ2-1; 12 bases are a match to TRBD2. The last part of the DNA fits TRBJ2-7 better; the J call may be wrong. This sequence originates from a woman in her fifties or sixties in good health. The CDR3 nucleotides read TGTGCCACTAATCCTAGCGGGAGGGCCTACAATGAGCAGTACTTC. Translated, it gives CATNPSGRAYNEQYF.